These 30 T cell receptor beta chains were all obtained from the same sample, sequenced in a study of blood T cell repertoires in COVID-19. Here immunoSEQ multiplex PCR was the method, and the copy in TCRdb shows in-frame clones only, minus some. Seen here are hundreds of thousands of clones, 85% observed once, and the top ten hold 3.6%. Material for sequencing was peripheral blood. These TCRs come from a woman between 18 and 30 years old with acute or convalescent COVID-19.

V and J are TRBV15 and TRBJ1-1; D unclear. Germline CDR1 is LNHNV and CDR2 is YYDKDF (reference sequence). The CDR3 loop spans 15 amino acids. V gave up 3 bases and J gave up 5 bases, with 16 bases separating them. In DNA form, the CDR3 reads TGTGCCACCAGCAGGGGAGTGGGGATGGGAACTGAAGCTTTCTTT. Its protein is CATSRGVGMGTEAFF.

The rearrangement joins TRBV19 to TRBJ1-5; TRBD1 matches 8 bases. The V gene's germline CDR1 is LNHDA and CDR2 SQIVND (reference sequence). The CDR3 totals 13 residues. CDR3 bases: TGTGCTTCGGACAGGGCGAGCAATCAGCCCCAGCATTTT. Translation: CASDRASNQPQHF.

The chain links TRBV4-1 to TRBJ2-2, with 9 bases that match TRBD2. The germline V gene encodes CDR1 MGHRA and CDR2 YSYEKL. Losses at the gene ends were 1 base for V and 4 bases for J; bases not matched to a gene: 10. This CDR3 is 18 amino acids long. CDR3 in amino acids: CASSQGRPSGTFTGELFF. CDR3 bases: TGCGCCAGCAGCCAAGGTCGGCCTAGCGGGACGTTCACCGGGGAGCTGTTTTTT.

CDR3 sequence: CASSSMGGGFYEQYF. As DNA, the CDR3 is TGTGCCAGCAGCTCCATGGGGGGGGGTTTCTACGAGCAGTACTTC. The chain has TRBV13 and TRBJ2-7, with 7 bases matching TRBD2. With 4 bases clipped from V and 3 bases from J, the junction kept 9 bases outside the gene matches. This CDR3 comprises 15 residues. Germline lookup yields CDR1 PRHDT and CDR2 FYEKMQ (reference sequence). Based on the CDR3 plus reference TRBV13 and TRBJ2-7, the full variable domain is AAGVIQSPRHLIKEKRETATLKCYPIPRHDTVYWYQQGPGQDPQFLISFYEKMQSDKGSIPDRFSAQQFSDYHSELNMSSLELGDSALYFCASSSMGGGFYEQYFGPGTRLTVT.

The chain has TRBV2 and TRBJ2-7; D ambiguous. CDR3 length: 15 amino acids. Germline V CDR1 and CDR2: SNHLY, FYNNEI. V was clipped by 0 bases and J by 3 bases, with 12 bases between them. This CDR3 reads CASSEARDISYEQYF. Written as DNA, the CDR3 is TGTGCCAGCAGTGAAGCGCGTGACATAAGCTACGAGCAGTACTTC.

This chain joins TRBV5-1 and TRBJ2-1; the match to TRBD2 covers 12 bases. Germline lookup yields CDR1 SGHRS and CDR2 YFSETQ. V shed 2 bases, J shed 8 bases, and the junction held 5 bases outside the gene matches. The CDR3 consists of 15 residues. CDR3 protein: CASSFRLAGVDEQFF. CDR3 nucleotide sequence: TGCGCCAGCAGCTTTAGACTAGCGGGAGTGGATGAGCAGTTCTTC.

This chain connects TRBV15 to TRBJ2-4, with D maybe TRBD1 (5 bases). Germline V gene lookup returns CDR1 LNHNV and CDR2 YYDKDF (reference sequence). CDR3 length: 16 amino acids. The V and J ends lost 0 bases and 1 base respectively, with 10 bases between them. CDR3 nucleotide sequence: TGTGCCACCAGCAGAGAAACAGGTGTGGCCAAAAACATTCAGTACTTC. Translation: CATSRETGVAKNIQYF.

Concerning this clone: Its ends do not fully match the called genes, so a read error is possible. The J gene is TRBJ1-3, the V gene TRBV5-5; D is uncertain. The CDR3 runs to 17 residues. Germline CDR1 reads SGHKS; CDR2 reads YYEKEE (reference sequence). The CDR3 reads CAGSFLLESGVGNTIYF. The CDR3 nucleotides read TGTGCCGGCAGCTTTTTACTCGAAAGCGGGGTTGGAAACACCATATATTTT.

The chain combines TRBV7-3 with TRBJ2-2, with 7 nucleotides matching TRBD1. The junction had 5 bases not matched to a gene; V was cut back by 3 bases and J by 1 base. This CDR3 has 16 amino acids. Germline V CDR1 and CDR2: SGHTA, FQGTGA. This chain's CDR3 is CASSFNRGGNTGELFF. The CDR3 DNA follows: TGTGCCAGCAGCTTCAACAGGGGCGGGAACACCGGGGAGCTGTTTTTT.

This chain uses TRBV28 with TRBJ2-7, with D perhaps TRBD1 (5 bases). Looked up from germline, CDR1 is MDHEN and CDR2 is SYDVKM. This CDR3 has 15 residues. Between the trimmed V and J ends, which lost 3 bases and 5 bases, there was a span of 17 bases. The CDR3 reads CASSFGAARVDEQYF. CDR3 nucleotides: TGTGCCAGCAGTTTTGGGGCGGCCAGGGTCGACGAGCAGTACTTC.

V usage is TRBV13 and J usage is TRBJ2-1, with 10 nucleotides matching TRBD2. This CDR3 spans 16 amino acids. CDR1 and CDR2 from the germline V gene are PRHDT and FYEKMQ (reference sequence). V lost 5 bases, J lost 7 bases, and 11 bases stayed unmatched. In DNA, the CDR3 is TGTGCCAGCAGCCCCCGTGGAAGCGGGGGGGATAATGAGCAGTTCTTC. This codes for CASSPRGSGGDNEQFF. The whole variable domain, filled in from reference TRBV13 and TRBJ2-1, reads AAGVIQSPRHLIKEKRETATLKCYPIPRHDTVYWYQQGPGQDPQFLISFYEKMQSDKGSIPDRFSAQQFSDYHSELNMSSLELGDSALYFCASSPRGSGGDNEQFFGPGTRLTVL.

This clone came up once. V usage is TRBV7-3 and J usage is TRBJ2-3, with a possible D match to TRBD1 (5 bases). The CDR3 loop spans 14 amino acids. From germline, CDR1 is SGHTA and CDR2 FQGTGA. Trimming removed 6 bases at V and 5 bases at J, with 15 bases between. The DNA for the CDR3 is TGTGCCAGCAGTTTGCAGGGATTTAGAGATACGCAGTATTTT. Protein: CASSLQGFRDTQYF.

The rearrangement links TRBV28 to TRBJ1-1, with 8 bases identical to TRBD1. From germline, CDR1 is MDHEN and CDR2 SYDVKM. Losses at the gene ends were 3 bases for V and 8 bases for J; bases not matched to a gene: 2. This CDR3 is 12 amino acids long. The CDR3 is CASSLDRAEAFF. The CDR3 DNA sequence: TGTGCCAGCAGTTTGGACAGGGCAGAAGCTTTCTTT.

V is TRBV19 and J is TRBJ2-1; 10 nucleotides align to TRBD2. V gave up 9 bases and J gave up 0 bases; unmatched junction bases: 5. In germline, CDR1 is LNHDA, CDR2 SQIVND (reference sequence). The CDR3 runs 15 residues. CDR3 region: CASGVAGGSYNEQFF. CDR3 nucleotide sequence: TGTGCCAGCGGGGTAGCGGGGGGCTCCTACAATGAGCAGTTCTTC.

A word on this clone: This specimen includes other DNA sequences encoding the same CDR3. The V gene is TRBV9, the J gene TRBJ2-3; D is perhaps TRBD2 (7 bases). CDR1 and CDR2 (germline): SGDLS, YYNGEE. Trimming cost V 2 bases and J 0 bases, with 13 bases left between them. The CDR3 contains 16 residues. Here the CDR3 reads CASSVGGGLSTDTQYF. The CDR3 coding sequence is TGTGCCAGCAGCGTGGGCGGGGGCCTTAGCACAGATACGCAGTATTTT.

This clone was counted between two and nine times. The chain is built from TRBV7-9 and TRBJ1-2; no clear D. V lost 1 base and J 2 bases, leaving 5 bases between the germline ends. The V gene's germline CDR1 is SEHNR and CDR2 FQNEAQ (reference sequence). The CDR3 has 13 residues. CDR3 protein: CASSLEQNYGYTF. CDR3 sequence (DNA): TGTGCCAGCAGCTTAGAACAGAACTATGGCTACACCTTC. The full variable domain, completed using reference TRBV7-9 and TRBJ1-2, is DTGVSQNPRHKITKRGQNVTFRCDPISEHNRLYWYRQTLGQGPEFLTYFQNEAQLEKSRLLSDRFSAERPKGSFSTLEIQRTEQGDSAMYLCASSLEQNYGYTFGSGTRLTVV.

The rearrangement links TRBV19 to TRBJ1-2, with TRBD1 as a possible D gene (5 bases). V was clipped by 7 bases and J by 6 bases, with 15 bases between them. Germline loops: CDR1 LNHDA, CDR2 SQIVND (reference sequence). There are 13 residues in the CDR3. Written as DNA, the CDR3 is TGTGCCAGTATCCCCGAAGGGGCGCATGGCTACACCTTC. Residues: CASIPEGAHGYTF.

This clone was seen only once. The chain joins TRBV3-1 (or the pseudogene TRBV3-2) to TRBJ2-5; D perhaps matches TRBD2 (5 bases). V was shortened by 6 bases and J by 2 bases, with 10 bases between the two germline ends. The CDR3 runs to 13 residues. Per the germline V gene, CDR1 is LGHDT and CDR2 is YNNKEL (reference sequence). CDR3 in DNA: TGTGCCAGCAGTCTTGACTATCAAGAGACCCAGTACTTC. This codes for CASSLDYQETQYF.

This chain uses TRBV10-3 with TRBJ1-3; TRBD1 matches 7 bases. CDR1 and CDR2 from the germline V gene are ENHRY and SYGVKD. The CDR3 totals 13 residues. V dropped 9 bases and J dropped 2; count of bases not matched to a gene: 4. CDR3 sequence (DNA): TGTGCCATTCAGGGGGAGGCTGGAAACACCATATATTTT. Translated, it gives CAIQGEAGNTIYF.

The chain combines TRBV6-1 with TRBJ1-5, with 8 bases identical to TRBD1. The CDR3 runs 16 residues. Germline CDR1 MNHNS, CDR2 SASEGT. V gave up 3 bases and J gave up 6 bases; unmatched junction bases: 10. This CDR3 reads CASSDSGQGLFQPQHF. The CDR3 bases are TGTGCCAGCAGTGATTCCGGACAGGGCTTATTTCAGCCCCAGCATTTT.

The gene calls are TRBV25-1 and TRBJ2-1; D is undetermined. The CDR3 extends over 12 amino acids. Per the germline V gene, CDR1 is MGHDK and CDR2 is SYGVNS. V gave up 4 bases and J gave up 6 bases, with 7 bases separating them. CDR3 sequence (DNA): TGTGCCAGCAGTGTTGGGCGCAATGAGCAGTTCTTC. Translating gives CASSVGRNEQFF. The full variable domain, with the rest looked up from reference TRBV25-1 and TRBJ2-1, is EADIYQTPRYLVIGTGKKITLECSQTMGHDKMYWYQQDPGMELHLIHYSYGVNSTEKGDLSSESTVSRIRTEHFPLTLESARPSHTSQYLCASSVGRNEQFFGPGTRLTVL.

The V gene is TRBV18, the J gene TRBJ2-1; 8 positions agree with TRBD1. CDR1 is KGHSH and CDR2 is LQKENI in the germline V gene. Germline trimming cut 5 bases from V and 7 bases from J; bases unmatched to any gene: 10. CDR3 size: 15 residues. The CDR3 region has the DNA TGTGCCAGCTCAACGCCAGGGGGCGCGGGGAATGAGCAGTTCTTC. Translating gives CASSTPGGAGNEQFF.

Only one count was recorded for this clone. V is TRBV11-2 and J is TRBJ2-3, with 7 bases identical to TRBD2. The germline V gene encodes CDR1 SGHAT and CDR2 FQNNGV. Losses at the gene ends were 7 bases for V and 6 bases for J; bases not matched to a gene: 19. CDR3 length: 17 residues. The CDR3 coding sequence is TGTGCCAGCACCCTCGGAGAGGTGACTAGCAACAGGGATACGCAGTATTTT. Translated, it gives CASTLGEVTSNRDTQYF.

The gene calls are TRBV5-4 and TRBJ1-5, with 7 bases aligning to TRBD1. The CDR3 length is 13 residues. The V segment lost 4 bases and the J segment 9 bases; nucleotides outside the gene matches: 7. Germline assignment: CDR1 SGHNT and CDR2 YYREEE (reference sequence). This chain's CDR3 is CASSRQGGGPQHF. The CDR3 DNA reads TGTGCCAGCAGCCGACAGGGCGGTGGGCCCCAGCATTTT.

This chain uses TRBV2 with TRBJ1-4, with 7 bases matching TRBD1. V trimming: 2 bases; J trimming: 7 bases; junction bases outside the gene matches: 4. From germline, CDR1 is SNHLY and CDR2 FYNNEI. The CDR3 is 14 residues long. CDR3: CASSEPTGTEKLFF. In DNA, the CDR3 is TGTGCCAGCAGTGAACCGACAGGGACTGAAAAACTGTTTTTT.

This clone was counted a few times. Here the CDR3 reads CSASVPVAGSYEQYF. The CDR3 DNA reads TGCAGTGCTAGTGTCCCAGTTGCGGGGTCCTACGAGCAGTACTTC. This sequence joins TRBV20-1 and TRBJ2-7; D is possibly TRBD2 (6 bases). Trimming shortened V by 3 bases and J by 1 base, and 16 bases separated the two germline ends. CDR1 and CDR2 from the germline V gene are DFQATT and SNEGSKA (reference sequence). The CDR3 sequence is 15 residues long.

V and J are TRBV19 and TRBJ2-1, with 10 positions matching TRBD2. This CDR3 has 17 residues. CDR1 is LNHDA, CDR2 SQIVND, per germline (reference sequence). V dropped 5 bases and J dropped 7; count of bases not matched to a gene: 14. The CDR3 is CASSPRPLAGEVNEQFF. The CDR3 nucleotides read TGTGCCAGTAGTCCGCGCCCGCTAGCGGGAGAAGTAAATGAGCAGTTCTTC.

CDR3 sequence reads: CASSLSQSSGNTIYF. CDR3 DNA sequence: TGTGCCAGTAGCCTGTCACAGAGCTCTGGAAACACCATATATTTT. The chain combines TRBV19 with TRBJ1-3; D remains ambiguous. V lost 6 bases to trimming and J lost 0 bases, with 12 bases between them. The germline gives CDR1 LNHDA, CDR2 SQIVND (reference sequence). CDR3 size: 15 residues.

In its sample, this clone was seen many times. The chain combines TRBV9 with TRBJ1-3; D is ambiguous. The V and J ends lost 4 bases and 0 bases respectively, with 8 bases between them. Germline-derived CDR1 and CDR2 are SGDLS and YYNGEE. The CDR3 runs to 14 residues. This CDR3 is CASSLGNSGNTIYF. The DNA for the CDR3 is TGTGCCAGCAGCCTCGGGAACTCTGGAAACACCATATATTTT. Together with reference TRBV9 and TRBJ1-3, the CDR3 gives the full variable domain: DSGVTQTPKHLITATGQRVTLRCSPRSGDLSVYWYQQSLDQGLQFLIQYYNGEERAKGNILERFSAQQFPDLHSELNLSSLELGDSALYFCASSLGNSGNTIYFGEGSWLTVV.

In this sample, this clone turned up once. The genes are TRBV5-4 and TRBJ2-1; D not certain. V lost 0 bases to trimming and J lost 9 bases, with 10 bases between them. CDR1 is SGHNT and CDR2 is YYREEE in the germline V gene (reference sequence). This CDR3 contains 13 residues. The CDR3 DNA sequence: TGTGCCAGCAGCTTGGCAACTCCCCCTGAGCAGTTCTTC. Protein product: CASSLATPPEQFF. Using reference TRBV5-4 and TRBJ2-1 for the parts outside the CDR3, the full variable domain is ETGVTQSPTHLIKTRGQQVTLRCSSQSGHNTVSWYQQALGQGPQFIFQYYREEENGRGNFPPRFSGLQFPNYSSELNVNALELDDSALYLCASSLATPPEQFFGPGTRLTVL.